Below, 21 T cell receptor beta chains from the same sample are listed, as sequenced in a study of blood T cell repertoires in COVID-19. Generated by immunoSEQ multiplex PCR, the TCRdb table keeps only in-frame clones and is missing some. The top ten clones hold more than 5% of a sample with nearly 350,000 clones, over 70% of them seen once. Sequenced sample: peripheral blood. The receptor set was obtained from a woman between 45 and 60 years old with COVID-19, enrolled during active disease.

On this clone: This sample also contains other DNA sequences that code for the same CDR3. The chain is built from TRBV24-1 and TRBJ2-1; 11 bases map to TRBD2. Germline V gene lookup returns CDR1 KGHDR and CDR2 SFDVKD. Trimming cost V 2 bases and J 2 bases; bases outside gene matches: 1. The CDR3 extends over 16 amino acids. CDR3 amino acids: CATSDSLAGAYNEQFF. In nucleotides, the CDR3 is TGTGCCACCAGTGATTCACTAGCGGGAGCCTACAATGAGCAGTTCTTC.

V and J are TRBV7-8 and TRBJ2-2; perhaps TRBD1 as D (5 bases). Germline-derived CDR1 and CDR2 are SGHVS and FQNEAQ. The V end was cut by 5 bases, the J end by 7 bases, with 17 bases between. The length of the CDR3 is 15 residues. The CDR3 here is CASSPGPRDGGELFF. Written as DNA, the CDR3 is TGTGCCAGCAGCCCCGGGCCCAGGGATGGCGGGGAGCTGTTTTTT.

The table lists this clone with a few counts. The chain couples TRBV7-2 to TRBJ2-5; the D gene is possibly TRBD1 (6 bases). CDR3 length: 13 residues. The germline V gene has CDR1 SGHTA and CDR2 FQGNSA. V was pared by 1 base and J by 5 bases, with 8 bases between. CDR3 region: CASSLEQGETQYF. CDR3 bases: TGTGCCAGCAGCTTAGAGCAGGGGGAGACCCAGTACTTC.

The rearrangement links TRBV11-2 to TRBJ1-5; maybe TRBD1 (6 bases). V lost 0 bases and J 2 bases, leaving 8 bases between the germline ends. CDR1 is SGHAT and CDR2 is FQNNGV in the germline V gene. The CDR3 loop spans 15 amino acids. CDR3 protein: CASSLEGAGNQPQHF. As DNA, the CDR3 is TGTGCCAGCAGCTTAGAGGGGGCAGGCAATCAGCCCCAGCATTTT.

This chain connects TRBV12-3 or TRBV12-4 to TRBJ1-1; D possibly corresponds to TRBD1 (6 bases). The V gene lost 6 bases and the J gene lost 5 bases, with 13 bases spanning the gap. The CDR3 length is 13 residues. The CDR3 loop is CASREPQGTEAFF. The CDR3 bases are TGTGCCAGCAGGGAGCCCCAGGGGACTGAAGCTTTCTTT.

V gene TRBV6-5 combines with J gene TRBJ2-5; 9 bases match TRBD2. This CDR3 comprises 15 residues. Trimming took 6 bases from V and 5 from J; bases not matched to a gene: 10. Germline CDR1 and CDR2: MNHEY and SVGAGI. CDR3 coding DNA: TGTGCCAGCAGCCCGATAGCGGGAGAGTACGAGACCCAGTACTTC. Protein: CASSPIAGEYETQYF.

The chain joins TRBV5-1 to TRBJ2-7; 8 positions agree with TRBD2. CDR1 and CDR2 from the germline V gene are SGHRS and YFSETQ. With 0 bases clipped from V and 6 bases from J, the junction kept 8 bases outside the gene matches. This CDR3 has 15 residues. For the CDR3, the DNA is TGCGCCAGCAGCTTGGCGAGCGGGAGTCTGCTCGAGCAGTACTTC. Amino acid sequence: CASSLASGSLLEQYF.

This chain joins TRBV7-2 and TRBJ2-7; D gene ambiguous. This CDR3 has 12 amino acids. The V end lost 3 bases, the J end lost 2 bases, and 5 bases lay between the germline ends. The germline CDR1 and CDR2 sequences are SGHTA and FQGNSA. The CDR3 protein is CASSFVTYEQYF. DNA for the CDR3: TGTGCCAGCAGCTTCGTTACCTACGAGCAGTACTTC.

The chain's CDR3 is CATSDRGLGQPQHF. The CDR3 DNA is TGTGCCACCTCGGACAGGGGGCTTGGTCAGCCCCAGCATTTT. The gene calls are TRBV19 and TRBJ1-5; 11 bases are shared with TRBD1. Unmatched junction bases numbered 8, after V lost 10 bases and J lost 6 bases. The germline V gene encodes CDR1 LNHDA and CDR2 SQIVND (reference sequence). The CDR3 covers 14 residues. Full variable domain (outside the CDR3, taken from reference TRBV19 and TRBJ1-5): DGGITQSPKYLFRKEGQNVTLSCEQNLNHDAMYWYRQDPGQGLRLIYYSQIVNDFQKGDIAEGYSVSREKKESFPLTVTSAQKNPTAFYLCATSDRGLGQPQHFGDGTRLSIL.

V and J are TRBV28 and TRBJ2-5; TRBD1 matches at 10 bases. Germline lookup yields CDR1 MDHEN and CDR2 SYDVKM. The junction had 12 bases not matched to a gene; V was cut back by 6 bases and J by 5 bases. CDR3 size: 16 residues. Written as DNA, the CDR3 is TGTGCCAGCAGACCTCCCGGGACAGGGGCGGGGGAGACCCAGTACTTC. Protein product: CASRPPGTGAGETQYF.

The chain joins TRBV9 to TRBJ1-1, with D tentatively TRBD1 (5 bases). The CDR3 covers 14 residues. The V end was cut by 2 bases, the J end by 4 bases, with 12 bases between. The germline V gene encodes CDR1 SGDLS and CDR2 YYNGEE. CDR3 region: CASSVLTGVTEAFF. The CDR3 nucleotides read TGTGCCAGCAGCGTCCTCACGGGGGTCACTGAAGCTTTCTTT.

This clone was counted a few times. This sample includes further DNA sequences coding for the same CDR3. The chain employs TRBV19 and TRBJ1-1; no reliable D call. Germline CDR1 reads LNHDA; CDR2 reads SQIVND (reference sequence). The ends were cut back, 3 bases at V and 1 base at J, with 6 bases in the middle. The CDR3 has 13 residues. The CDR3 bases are TGTGCCAGTAGTATCCAGTGGAACACTGAAGCTTTCTTT. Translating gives CASSIQWNTEAFF.

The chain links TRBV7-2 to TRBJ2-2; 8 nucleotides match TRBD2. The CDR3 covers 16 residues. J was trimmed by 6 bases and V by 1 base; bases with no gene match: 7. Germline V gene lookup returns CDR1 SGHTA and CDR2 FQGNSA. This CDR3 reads CASSLEAGAGAGELFF. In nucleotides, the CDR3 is TGTGCCAGCAGCTTAGAAGCCGGAGCGGGAGCCGGGGAGCTGTTTTTT.

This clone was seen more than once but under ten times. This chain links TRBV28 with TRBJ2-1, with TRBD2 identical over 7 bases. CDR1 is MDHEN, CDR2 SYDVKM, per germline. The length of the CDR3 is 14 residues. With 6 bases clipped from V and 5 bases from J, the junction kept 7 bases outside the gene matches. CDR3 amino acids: CASRPGSGNNEQFF. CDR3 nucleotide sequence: TGTGCCAGCAGACCGGGGAGCGGGAACAATGAGCAGTTCTTC. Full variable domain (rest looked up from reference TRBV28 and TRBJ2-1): DVKVTQSSRYLVKRTGEKVFLECVQDMDHENMFWYRQDPGLGLRLIYFSYDVKMKEKGDIPEGYSVSREKKERFSLILESASTNQTSMYLCASRPGSGNNEQFFGPGTRLTVL.

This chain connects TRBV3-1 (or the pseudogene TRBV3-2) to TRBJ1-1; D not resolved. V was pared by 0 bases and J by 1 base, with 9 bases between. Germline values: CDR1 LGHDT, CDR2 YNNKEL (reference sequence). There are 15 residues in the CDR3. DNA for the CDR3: TGTGCCAGCAGCCAAGATGGCCGAAAGAACACTGAAGCTTTCTTT. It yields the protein CASSQDGRKNTEAFF.

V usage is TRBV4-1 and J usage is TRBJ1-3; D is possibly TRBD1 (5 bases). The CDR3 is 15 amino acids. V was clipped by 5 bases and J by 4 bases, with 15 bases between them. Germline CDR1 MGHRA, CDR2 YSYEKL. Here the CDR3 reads CASSASQGTGNTIYF. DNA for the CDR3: TGCGCCAGCAGCGCGTCTCAGGGAACGGGAAACACCATATATTTT.

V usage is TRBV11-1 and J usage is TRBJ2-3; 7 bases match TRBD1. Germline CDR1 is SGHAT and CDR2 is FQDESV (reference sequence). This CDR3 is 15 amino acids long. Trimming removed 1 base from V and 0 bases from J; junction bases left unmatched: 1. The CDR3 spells CASSLEGASTDTQYF. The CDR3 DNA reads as TGTGCCAGCAGCTTAGAGGGGGCTAGCACAGATACGCAGTATTTT.

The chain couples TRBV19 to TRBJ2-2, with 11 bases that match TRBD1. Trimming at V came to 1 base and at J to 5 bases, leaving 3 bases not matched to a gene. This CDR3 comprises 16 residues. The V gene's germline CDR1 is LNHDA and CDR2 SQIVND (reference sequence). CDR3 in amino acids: CASSIGGQGVTGELFF. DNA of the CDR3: TGTGCCAGTAGTATAGGGGGACAGGGGGTGACCGGGGAGCTGTTTTTT.

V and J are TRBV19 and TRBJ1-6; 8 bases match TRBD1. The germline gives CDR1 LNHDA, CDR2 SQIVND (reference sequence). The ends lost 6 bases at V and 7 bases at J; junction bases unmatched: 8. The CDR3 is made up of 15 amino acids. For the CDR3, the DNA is TGTGCCAGTAGGGGGACAGGATCCCAAAATTCACCCCTCCACTTT. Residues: CASRGTGSQNSPLHF. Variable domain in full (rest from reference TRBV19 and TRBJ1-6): DGGITQSPKYLFRKEGQNVTLSCEQNLNHDAMYWYRQDPGQGLRLIYYSQIVNDFQKGDIAEGYSVSREKKESFPLTVTSAQKNPTAFYLCASRGTGSQNSPLHFGNGTRLTVT.

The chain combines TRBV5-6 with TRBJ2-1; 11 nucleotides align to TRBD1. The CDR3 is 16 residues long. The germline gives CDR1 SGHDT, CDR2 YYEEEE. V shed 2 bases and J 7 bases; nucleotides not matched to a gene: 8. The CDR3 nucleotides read TGTGCCAGCAGCTTCTTCCGGGACAGGGGGTGGAATGAGCAGTTCTTC. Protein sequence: CASSFFRDRGWNEQFF.

The CDR3 reads CASSLKQTGGSGYYGYTF. The CDR3 nucleotides are TGTGCCAGCAGTTTAAAGCAGACAGGGGGAAGCGGATACTATGGCTACACCTTC. The J gene is TRBJ1-2, the V gene TRBV27, with TRBD1 identical over 9 bases. Germline V gene sequence: CDR1 MNHEY, CDR2 SMNVEV (reference sequence). V shed 2 bases, J shed 3 bases, and the junction held 13 bases outside the gene matches. The CDR3 runs 18 residues.